Following are 27 T cell receptor beta chains from one sample sequenced in a study of T cell responses to AZD1222 COVID-19 vaccine. Measured with immunoSEQ multiplex PCR; TCRdb has only the in-frame clones, and not every one. The sample yields more than 110,000 clones, 70% to 90% seen once. The input for sequencing was peripheral blood, taken 28 days after the second AZD1222 dose. These TCRs come from an adult who received the AZD1222 COVID-19 vaccine.

This clone was picked up many times. The chain links TRBV10-1 to TRBJ1-3; no firm D call. Per germline, CDR1 WNHNN and CDR2 SYGVQD (reference sequence). The CDR3 runs to 14 residues. The germline V and J ends were trimmed by 0 bases and 1 base, with 4 bases remaining between them. The CDR3 is CASSESGSGNTIYF. Written as DNA, the CDR3 is TGCGCCAGCAGTGAGTCAGGATCTGGAAACACCATATATTTT.

The chain joins TRBV30 to TRBJ1-3; D unresolved. Germline V gene data show CDR1 as GTSNPN and CDR2 as SVGIG (reference sequence). This CDR3 contains 18 residues. The ends were cut back, 4 bases at V and 4 bases at J, with 26 bases in the middle. CDR3 protein: CAWKFAAYSGEVGNTIYF. In nucleotides, the CDR3 is TGTGCCTGGAAATTTGCGGCGTACTCTGGTGAAGTAGGAAACACCATATATTTT.

This chain joins TRBV28 and TRBJ2-3; D is uncertain. From germline, CDR1 is MDHEN and CDR2 SYDVKM. Trimming removed 10 bases from V and 10 bases from J, with 21 bases in between. This CDR3 has 13 amino acids. CDR3 in amino acids: CAIDVVGLDSQYF. CDR3 nucleotide sequence: TGTGCCATCGATGTGGTGGGATTGGATTCGCAGTATTTT.

The chain employs TRBV5-1 and TRBJ2-5; 14 bases align to TRBD2. V gave up 3 bases and J gave up 5 bases; unmatched junction bases: 6. The CDR3 contains 16 residues. The germline V gene encodes CDR1 SGHRS and CDR2 YFSETQ. In DNA form, the CDR3 reads TGCGCCAGCAGCTCGACTAGCGGGAGGGCCGAGGAGACCCAGTACTTC. Its protein product is CASSSTSGRAEETQYF.

The gene calls are TRBV5-1 and TRBJ2-1; D is undetermined. From germline, CDR1 is SGHRS and CDR2 YFSETQ. This CDR3 region has 16 residues. Trimming shortened V by 0 bases and J by 1 base, and 11 bases separated the two germline ends. The CDR3 reads CASSLAGSPSYNEQFF. The CDR3 nucleotides read TGCGCCAGCAGCTTGGCCGGTAGTCCTTCCTACAATGAGCAGTTCTTC.

This chain links TRBV6-5 with TRBJ1-5; 9 nucleotides agree with TRBD1. From germline, CDR1 is MNHEY and CDR2 SVGAGI. J lost 8 bases, V lost 3 bases, and 5 bases had no gene match. The CDR3 loop spans 14 amino acids. The chain's CDR3 is CASSYTGGRKPQHF. CDR3 sequence (DNA): TGTGCCAGCAGTTATACAGGGGGCAGGAAGCCCCAGCATTTT.

This chain uses TRBV9 with TRBJ2-5; 11 bases align to TRBD2. The V gene's germline CDR1 is SGDLS and CDR2 YYNGEE. This CDR3 comprises 16 residues. Losses at the gene ends were 2 bases for V and 2 bases for J; bases not matched to a gene: 5. The CDR3 reads CASSVLAGGSQETQYF. The CDR3, as DNA: TGTGCCAGCAGCGTCCTAGCGGGGGGCTCTCAAGAGACCCAGTACTTC.

The CDR3 loop is CASSPNHIAGVHEQFF. For the CDR3, the DNA is TGTGCCAGCTCACCAAACCACATAGCGGGAGTTCATGAGCAGTTCTTC. The chain combines TRBV18 with TRBJ2-1, with 9 bases matching TRBD2. CDR1 is KGHSH, CDR2 LQKENI, per germline. The trim removed 2 bases at V and 8 bases at J, leaving 10 bases unmatched. The CDR3 contains 16 residues.

The chain recombines TRBV28 with TRBJ2-7; 9 positions agree with TRBD1. CDR3 length equals 17 residues. Germline values: CDR1 MDHEN, CDR2 SYDVKM. V trimming: 4 bases; J trimming: 5 bases; junction bases outside the gene matches: 15. This CDR3 reads CASSSQPAGTGSDEQYF. The CDR3 region has the DNA TGTGCCAGCAGTTCCCAGCCCGCCGGGACAGGGAGTGACGAGCAGTACTTC. The full variable domain, with the rest looked up from reference TRBV28 and TRBJ2-7, is DVKVTQSSRYLVKRTGEKVFLECVQDMDHENMFWYRQDPGLGLRLIYFSYDVKMKEKGDIPEGYSVSREKKERFSLILESASTNQTSMYLCASSSQPAGTGSDEQYFGPGTRLTVT.

This chain connects TRBV28 to TRBJ1-2; no clear D. Germline-derived CDR1 and CDR2 are MDHEN and SYDVKM. This CDR3 spans 15 amino acids. The germline V and J ends were trimmed by 7 bases and 8 bases, with 23 bases remaining between them. DNA for the CDR3: TGTGCCAGCATCTCTTATAGGAGGATTACGGGCGGCTACACCTTC. This translates into CASISYRRITGGYTF.

The table lists this clone with a count of one. The chain has TRBV15 and TRBJ2-1; maybe TRBD2 (6 bases). The germline CDR1 and CDR2 sequences are LNHNV and YYDKDF (reference sequence). V lost 5 bases to trimming and J lost 5 bases, with 10 bases between them. The CDR3 is 13 residues long. The CDR3 is CATSRDLNNEQFF. DNA of the CDR3: TGTGCCACCAGCCGGGACTTGAACAATGAGCAGTTCTTC.

CDR3 protein: CASSQGLITEAFF. Here the CDR3 DNA reads TGTGCCAGCAGCCAAGGACTGATCACTGAAGCTTTCTTT. The gene calls are TRBV14 and TRBJ1-1; no reliable D call. This CDR3 is 13 amino acids long. Germline values: CDR1 SGHDN, CDR2 FVKESK. Trimming removed 1 base from V and 4 bases from J, with 7 bases in between. The entire variable domain, with the rest obtained from reference TRBV14 and TRBJ1-1, is as follows: EAGVTQFPSHSVIEKGQTVTLRCDPISGHDNLYWYRRVMGKEIKFLLHFVKESKQDESGMPNNRFLAERTGGTYSTLKVQPAELEDSGVYFCASSQGLITEAFFGQGTRLTVV.

This rearrangement joins TRBV28 to TRBJ2-2; D ambiguous. The ends were cut back, 6 bases at V and 2 bases at J, with 4 bases in the middle. Germline CDR1 MDHEN, CDR2 SYDVKM. There are 12 residues in the CDR3. The CDR3 bases are TGTGCCAGCAGAATCAACACCGGGGAGCTGTTTTTT. Protein: CASRINTGELFF.

The gene calls are TRBV4-1 and TRBJ1-6, with TRBD1 as a possible D gene (5 bases). The germline V and J ends were trimmed by 1 base and 9 bases, with 7 bases remaining between them. Germline V gene sequence: CDR1 MGHRA, CDR2 YSYEKL. The CDR3 totals 13 residues. CDR3 DNA sequence: TGCGCCAGCAGCCAAGTTGGGGCTTCACCCCTCCACTTT. The encoded protein is CASSQVGASPLHF.

CDR3 coding DNA: TGTGCCAGCAGCTATCCGGGACAGGGGAATGGCTACACCTTC. Residues: CASSYPGQGNGYTF. The chain joins TRBV5-4 to TRBJ1-2; 10 nucleotides align to TRBD1. The CDR3 is 14 residues long. J gave up 6 bases and V 3 bases, and 5 bases lay outside the gene matches. Germline CDR1 is SGHNT and CDR2 is YYREEE (reference sequence).

V usage is TRBV28 and J usage is TRBJ2-5; TRBD2 matches 9 bases. The germline CDR1 and CDR2 sequences are MDHEN and SYDVKM. The CDR3 length is 13 residues. The junction had 3 bases not matched to a gene; V was cut back by 5 bases and J by 5 bases. CDR3 nucleotide sequence: TGTGCCAGCAGTGTAGCGGGAGTGGAGACCCAGTACTTC. Its protein product is CASSVAGVETQYF. Filled out from reference TRBV28 and TRBJ2-5, the complete variable domain reads DVKVTQSSRYLVKRTGEKVFLECVQDMDHENMFWYRQDPGLGLRLIYFSYDVKMKEKGDIPEGYSVSREKKERFSLILESASTNQTSMYLCASSVAGVETQYFGPGTRLLVL.

The J gene is TRBJ2-5, the V gene TRBV19; 7 bases are shared with TRBD1. Looked up from germline, CDR1 is LNHDA and CDR2 is SQIVND (reference sequence). Germline trimming cut 7 bases from V and 5 bases from J; bases unmatched to any gene: 7. The CDR3 extends over 13 amino acids. The CDR3 DNA reads as TGTGCCAGTAACGACAGGGTTACGGAGACCCAGTACTTC. Translated: CASNDRVTETQYF.

The rearrangement uses TRBV7-9 and TRBJ1-1, with D possibly matching TRBD1 (6 bases). The CDR3 contains 15 residues. V was shortened by 5 bases and J by 0 bases, with 13 bases between the two germline ends. From germline, CDR1 is SEHNR and CDR2 FQNEAQ (reference sequence). CDR3 sequence reads: CASSDGDRLNTEAFF. The CDR3 bases are TGTGCCAGCAGCGACGGCGACAGGCTGAACACTGAAGCTTTCTTT.

The chain links TRBV3-1 (or the pseudogene TRBV3-2) to TRBJ1-2; possible D gene TRBD1, 6 bases. The length of the CDR3 is 14 residues. V was cut by 4 bases and J by 4 bases, with 13 bases left in between. Germline CDR1 and CDR2: LGHDT and YNNKEL (reference sequence). Here the CDR3 reads CASSPRGEAYGYTF. As DNA, the CDR3 is TGTGCCAGCAGCCCCAGGGGTGAAGCCTATGGCTACACCTTC.

The CDR3 sequence is CASVSFYGYTF. The CDR3 coding sequence is TGTGCCAGCGTGTCCTTCTATGGCTACACCTTC. V usage is TRBV12-3 or TRBV12-4 and J usage is TRBJ1-2; D unclear. This CDR3 comprises 11 residues. Trimming shortened V by 8 bases and J by 4 bases, and 8 bases separated the two germline ends.

The CDR3 loop reads CASSSRRGDENIQYF. In DNA, the CDR3 is TGTGCCAGCAGCTCCCGCAGGGGAGACGAAAACATTCAGTACTTC. V is TRBV5-4 and J is TRBJ2-4; D perhaps matches TRBD1 (6 bases). The ends were cut back, 3 bases at V and 5 bases at J, with 15 bases in the middle. Germline V gene sequence: CDR1 SGHNT, CDR2 YYREEE (reference sequence). The CDR3 is 15 residues long.

The count of this clone is one. This rearrangement joins TRBV28 to TRBJ2-1, with D unresolved. The CDR3 is 12 residues long. Trimming removed 8 bases at V and 3 bases at J, with 8 bases between. Germline-derived CDR1 and CDR2 are MDHEN and SYDVKM. The CDR3, as DNA: TGTGCCAGCGGGCCTCACTACAATGAGCAGTTCTTC. Its translation is CASGPHYNEQFF.

The chain has TRBV6-1 and TRBJ1-5; D unresolved. The germline V gene encodes CDR1 MNHNS and CDR2 SASEGT. The CDR3 covers 19 residues. The V gene lost 3 bases and the J gene lost 2 bases, with 23 bases spanning the gap. The CDR3 bases are TGTGCCAGCAGTGAGGCGAGATATATACGCGGGAAGGGCAATCAGCCCCAGCATTTT. This translates into CASSEARYIRGKGNQPQHF.

This clone was detected a few times. The V gene is TRBV19, the J gene TRBJ1-2; D is unclear. Trimming left V 3 bases short and J 0 bases short, with 8 bases between. CDR3 length: 14 residues. Germline-derived CDR1 and CDR2 are LNHDA and SQIVND (reference sequence). The CDR3 loop is CASSILGPNYGYTF. DNA for the CDR3: TGTGCCAGTAGTATTCTTGGGCCTAACTATGGCTACACCTTC.

This rearrangement joins TRBV19 to TRBJ1-3; D is unresolved. Germline CDR1 and CDR2: LNHDA and SQIVND (reference sequence). The CDR3 has 14 residues. Trimming shortened V by 7 bases and J by 0 bases, and 10 bases separated the two germline ends. For the CDR3, the DNA is TGTGCCAGTACTGTAGAGAGCTCTGGAAACACCATATATTTT. This encodes CASTVESSGNTIYF.

The chain carries TRBV27 and TRBJ1-6; perhaps TRBD1 as D (6 bases). CDR3 size: 15 residues. V was trimmed by 1 base and J by 7 bases, leaving 11 bases between them. Looked up from germline, CDR1 is MNHEY and CDR2 is SMNVEV (reference sequence). The CDR3 here is CASSLWTDPNSPLHF. The CDR3 bases are TGTGCCAGCAGTTTATGGACAGACCCAAATTCACCCCTCCACTTT.

The chain uses TRBV27 and TRBJ1-3; D uncertain. V lost 4 bases and J 4 bases, leaving 23 bases between the germline ends. The CDR3 runs 18 residues. From germline, CDR1 is MNHEY and CDR2 SMNVEV (reference sequence). The CDR3: CASSYPQYTEGEGNTIYF. In DNA, the CDR3 is TGTGCCAGCAGTTATCCCCAGTACACGGAGGGAGAAGGAAACACCATATATTTT.